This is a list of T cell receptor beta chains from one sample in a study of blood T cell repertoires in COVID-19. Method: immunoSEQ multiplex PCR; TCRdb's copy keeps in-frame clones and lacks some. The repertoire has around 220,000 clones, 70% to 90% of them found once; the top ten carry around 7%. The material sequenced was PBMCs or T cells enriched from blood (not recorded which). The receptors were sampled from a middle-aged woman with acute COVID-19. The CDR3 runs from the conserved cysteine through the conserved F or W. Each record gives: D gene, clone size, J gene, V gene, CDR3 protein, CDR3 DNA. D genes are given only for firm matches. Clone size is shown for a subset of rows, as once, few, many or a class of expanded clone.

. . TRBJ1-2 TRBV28 CASWVTGAANYGYTF TGTGCCAGCTGGGTAACAGGAGCCGCCAACTATGGCTACACCTTC
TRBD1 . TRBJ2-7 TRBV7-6 CASSLGQQTYEQYF TGTGCCAGCAGCTTGGGACAGCAAACCTACGAGCAGTACTTC
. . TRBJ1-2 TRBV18 CASSPYYRQAGYTF TGTGCCAGCTCACCCTACTACCGACAGGCGGGCTACACCTTC
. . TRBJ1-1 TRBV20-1 CSPGGLGEAFF TGCAGTCCCGGAGGGTTAGGTGAAGCTTTCTTT
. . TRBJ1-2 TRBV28 CASSLFTGSALNGYTF TGTGCCAGCAGTTTATTTACAGGGTCGGCCCTAAATGGCTACACCTTC
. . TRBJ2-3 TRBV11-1 CASSLSYTDTQYF TGTGCCAGTTCCTTGTCTTACACAGATACGCAGTATTTT
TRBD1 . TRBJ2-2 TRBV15 CATSRDPGQGWTNTGELFF TGTGCCACCAGCAGAGACCCAGGACAGGGGTGGACGAACACCGGGGAGCTGTTTTTT
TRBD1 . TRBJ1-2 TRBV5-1 CASSLGSGGNYGYTF TGCGCCAGCAGCTTGGGATCAGGGGGCAACTATGGCTACACCTTC
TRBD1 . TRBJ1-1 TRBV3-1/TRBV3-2 CASSRRQGMNTEAFF TGTGCCAGCAGCCGGAGACAGGGCATGAACACTGAAGCTTTCTTT
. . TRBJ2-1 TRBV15 CATSRDLDSAYNEQFF TGTGCCACCAGCAGAGATTTGGACTCAGCCTACAATGAGCAGTTCTTC
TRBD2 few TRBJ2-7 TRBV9 CASSVGLAGGYEQYF TGTGCCAGCAGCGTAGGTCTAGCGGGAGGCTACGAGCAGTACTTC
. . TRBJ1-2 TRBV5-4 CASSKDPAGDGYTF TGTGCCAGCAGCAAGGACCCCGCCGGGGATGGCTACACCTTC
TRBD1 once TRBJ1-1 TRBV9 CASSPSGGGGTEAFF TGTGCCAGCAGCCCCTCAGGGGGCGGCGGCACTGAAGCTTTCTTT
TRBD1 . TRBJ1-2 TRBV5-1 CASRVQGDYGYTF TGCGCCAGCAGGGTCCAGGGGGACTATGGCTACACCTTC
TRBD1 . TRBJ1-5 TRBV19 CASRDRGEENNQPQHF TGTGCCAGTAGAGACAGGGGCGAAGAGAACAATCAGCCCCAGCATTTT
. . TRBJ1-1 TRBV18 CASSPISVTNTEAFF TGTGCCAGCTCACCAATCTCAGTTACGAACACTGAAGCTTTCTTT
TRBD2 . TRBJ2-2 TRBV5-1 CASSLLSSGRSTGELFF TGCGCCAGCAGCTTGCTGTCTAGCGGGAGGAGCACCGGGGAGCTGTTTTTT
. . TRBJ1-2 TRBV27 CASSSAAEAYGYTF TGTGCCAGCAGTTCGGCAGCCGAGGCCTATGGCTACACCTTC
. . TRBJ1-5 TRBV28 CASSSQDQPQHF TGTGCCAGCAGTTCCCAGGATCAGCCCCAGCATTTT
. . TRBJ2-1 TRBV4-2 CASSPGGAYNEQFF TGTGCCAGCAGCCCTGGGGGCGCCTACAATGAGCAGTTCTTC
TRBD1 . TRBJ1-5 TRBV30 CAWRGGQYNQPQHF TGTGCCTGGAGAGGGGGACAGTACAATCAGCCCCAGCATTTT
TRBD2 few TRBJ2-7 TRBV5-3 CARSQLQLAGGELRDPF TGTGCCAGAAGCCAACTTCAATTAGCGGGAGGGGAGCTGCGGGACCCCTTC
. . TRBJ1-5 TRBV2 CASSEYSPNQPQHF TGTGCCAGCAGTGAATACAGTCCTAATCAGCCCCAGCATTTT
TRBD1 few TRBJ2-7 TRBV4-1 CASRLQGQGLYYEQYF TGCGCCAGCCGCCTACAAGGACAGGGACTTTACTACGAGCAGTACTTC
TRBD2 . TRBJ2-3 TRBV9 CASGGLASLTDTQYF TGTGCCAGCGGGGGACTAGCGAGCCTCACAGATACGCAGTATTTT
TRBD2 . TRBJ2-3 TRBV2 CASSFSGSSTDTQYF TGTGCCAGCAGTTTTAGCGGGAGTAGCACAGATACGCAGTATTTT
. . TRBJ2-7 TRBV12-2 CASRLARRNRGLKPYEQYF TGTGCAAGTCGCTTAGCCCGGAGAAACAGGGGACTGAAACCCTACGAGCAGTACTTC
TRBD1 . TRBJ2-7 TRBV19 CASRGQGYEQYF TGTGCCAGTAGGGGACAGGGCTACGAGCAGTACTTC
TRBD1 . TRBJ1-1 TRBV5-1 CASSPGTANTEAFF TGCGCCAGCAGCCCCGGGACAGCGAACACTGAAGCTTTCTTT
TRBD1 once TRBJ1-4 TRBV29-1 CSVEWDRSEKLFF TGCAGCGTTGAATGGGACAGGTCTGAAAAACTGTTTTTT
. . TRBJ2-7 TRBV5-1 CASRTSIVYEQYF TGCGCCAGCAGGACTAGTATCGTCTACGAGCAGTACTTC
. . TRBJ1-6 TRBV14 CASSQAVGGSSYNSPLHF TGTGCCAGCAGCCAAGCAGTCGGGGGGAGCTCCTATAATTCACCCCTCCACTTT
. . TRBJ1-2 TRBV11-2 CASSPRDIRYGYTF TGTGCCAGCAGCCCCCGGGACATCCGGTATGGCTACACCTTC
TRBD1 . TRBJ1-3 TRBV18 CASSPLGTGRLSGNTIYF TGTGCCAGCTCACCCCTGGGGACAGGGCGTCTTTCTGGAAACACCATATATTTT
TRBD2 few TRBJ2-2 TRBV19 CASSIDIAGDTGELFF TGTGCCAGTAGTATAGATATAGCGGGGGACACCGGGGAGCTGTTTTTT
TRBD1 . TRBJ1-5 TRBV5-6 CASSDRGNQPQHF TGTGCCAGCTCGGACAGGGGGAATCAGCCCCAGCATTTT
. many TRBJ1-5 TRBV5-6 CASSLVGAGQPQHF TGTGCCAGCAGCTTGGTGGGGGCCGGTCAGCCCCAGCATTTT
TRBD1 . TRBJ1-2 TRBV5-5 CASSLTGANYGYTF TGTGCCAGCAGCTTAACAGGGGCTAACTATGGCTACACCTTC
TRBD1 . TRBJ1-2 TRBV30 CAWSTGAWGYTF TGTGCCTGGAGTACAGGGGCTTGGGGCTACACCTTC
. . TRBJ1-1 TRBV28 CASSLLAGEATEAFF TGTGCCAGCAGTTTATTGGCAGGGGAAGCCACTGAAGCTTTCTTT
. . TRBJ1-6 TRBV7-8 CASSLDGSLGSPLHF TGTGCCAGCAGCTTAGATGGAAGTCTAGGTTCACCCCTCCACTTT
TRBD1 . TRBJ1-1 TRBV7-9 CASSLDDRTGRMNTEAFF TGTGCCAGCAGCTTAGACGATCGGACAGGAAGAATGAACACTGAAGCTTTCTTT
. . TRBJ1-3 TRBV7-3 CASSALGSGNTIYF TGTGCCAGCAGCGCCCTCGGGTCTGGAAACACCATATATTTT
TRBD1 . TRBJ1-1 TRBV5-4 CASSSGQRNTEAFF TGTGCCAGCAGCTCGGGACAGCGGAACACTGAAGCTTTCTTT
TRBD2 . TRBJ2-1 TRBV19 CASSTLPQSSGRALNEQFF TGTGCCAGTAGTACCTTGCCTCAATCTAGCGGGAGGGCCCTGAATGAGCAGTTCTTC
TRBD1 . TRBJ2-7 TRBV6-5 CASKDRAYEQYF TGTGCCAGCAAGGACAGGGCCTACGAGCAGTACTTC
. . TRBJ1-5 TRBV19 CASSDQVNQPQHF TGTGCCAGTAGTGATCAGGTAAATCAGCCCCAGCATTTT
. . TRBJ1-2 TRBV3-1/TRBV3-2 CASSQADYGYTF TGTGCCAGCAGCCAAGCAGACTATGGCTACACCTTC
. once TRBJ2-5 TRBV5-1 CASSLTGMEETQYF TGCGCCAGCAGCTTGACAGGTATGGAGGAGACCCAGTACTTC
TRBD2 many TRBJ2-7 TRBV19 CASSTPGLVYEQYF TGTGCCAGTAGTACCCCGGGACTAGTCTACGAGCAGTACTTC
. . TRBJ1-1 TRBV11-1 CASRLQAGEKEAFF TGTGCCAGCAGGCTTCAAGCGGGAGAGAAGGAGGCTTTCTTT
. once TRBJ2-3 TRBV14 CASSTLAGLSTDTQYF TGTGCCAGCAGTACCTTGGCGGGACTGAGCACAGATACGCAGTATTTT
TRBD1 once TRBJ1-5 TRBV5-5 CASSWDRGNQPQHF TGTGCCAGCAGCTGGGACAGGGGAAATCAGCCCCAGCATTTT